This T cell receptor beta chain was identified in a study of cytomegalovirus exposure and HLA in healthy donors. Study-wide results and limits: Prior analysis indicated that the majority of TCR beta V segments exhibited productivity approximately 87% or approximately 30% of the time.

As to this clone: What it recognizes is unknown.

Primers: 60 Vbeta forward and 13 Jbeta reverse. The data were produced by immunoSEQ multiplex PCR, yet TCRdb's version contains in-frame clones alone and is incomplete. The sample contains some 130,000 clones, roughly three quarters of which appear only once. The TCR comes from a man aged 25 to 45 in good health and CMV-seronegative. The sequenced sample was PBMCs.

This CDR3 reads CASRLTGGVEQYF. The CDR3 nucleotides read TGTGCCAGCCGATTGACAGGGGGCGTCGAGCAGTACTTC. The J gene is TRBJ2-7, the V gene TRBV27; TRBD1 agrees at 10 bases. Germline V gives CDR1 MNHEY, CDR2 SMNVEV (reference sequence). The V gene end was trimmed by 8 bases and the J gene end by 6 bases; junction bases not matched to a gene: 7. This CDR3 contains 13 residues.